This T cell receptor beta chain was captured by sequencing in a study of graft-versus-host responses after intestinal transplantation. Study information: Multivisceral, liver-intestinal, or isolated intestinal transplants were received by the recipients. Recipients were all induced with anti-thymocyte globulin, then given tacrolimus and steroids for approximately 3 years. Study-level points and caveats: Among circulating GvH clones, peak levels were associated with early post-transplant declines in HvG clones. GvH clones were found in recipient marrow; some appeared first in ileum or blood.

The CDR3 is made up of 13 amino acids. Germline values: CDR1 SGHNT, CDR2 YYREEE (reference sequence). The ends were cut back, 1 base at V and 3 bases at J, with 8 bases in the middle. The repertoire was sequenced with immunoSEQ multiplex PCR; TCRdb's copy has only in-frame clones and lacks some. Among about 36,000 clones listed, roughly 94% were seen once. Concerning this clone itself: The target antigen is unknown.

The chain carries TRBV5-4 and TRBJ2-7; D might be TRBD1 or TRBD2, each matching 5 bases. The sequenced sample was unstimulated CD4+ T cells sorted from spleen or lymph node cells, obtained before transplant. This TCR came from a human donor who was the organ donor for an intestinal transplant. This CDR3 is CASSLRGVYEQYF. CDR3 in DNA: TGTGCCAGCAGCTTGCGAGGGGTCTACGAGCAGTACTTC.